This TCR beta chain appears in the sequencing data of a study of blood T cell repertoires in COVID-19. V gave up 3 bases and J gave up 7 bases, with 10 bases separating them. CDR3 size: 14 residues. CDR1 and CDR2 (germline): MNHEY, SMNVEV (reference sequence). Method: immunoSEQ multiplex PCR; TCRdb's copy keeps in-frame clones and lacks some. The sample yields over 110,000 clones, about 87% seen once. The sequence was obtained from a man in his 60s who had recovered from COVID-19. The sample comprised PBMCs or T cells enriched from blood (not recorded which). The chain couples TRBV27 to TRBJ1-6, with a tentative D call TRBD1 (5 bases). CDR3 in DNA: TGTGCCAGCAGTTTCGCCAGGGAAAATTCACCCCTCCACTTT. The encoded protein is CASSFARENSPLHF.